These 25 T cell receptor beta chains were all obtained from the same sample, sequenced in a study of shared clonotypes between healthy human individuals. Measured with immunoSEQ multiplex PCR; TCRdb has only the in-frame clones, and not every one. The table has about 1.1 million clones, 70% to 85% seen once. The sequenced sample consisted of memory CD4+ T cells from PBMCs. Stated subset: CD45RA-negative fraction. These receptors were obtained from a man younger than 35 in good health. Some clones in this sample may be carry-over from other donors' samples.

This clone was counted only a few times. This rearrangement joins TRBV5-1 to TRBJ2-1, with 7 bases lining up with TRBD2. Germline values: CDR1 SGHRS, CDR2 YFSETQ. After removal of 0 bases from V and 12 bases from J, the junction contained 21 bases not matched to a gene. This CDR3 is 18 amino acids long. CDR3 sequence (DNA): TGCGCCAGCAGCTTGGACCCTCCGAGGGGCGGGAGAGGAATAAGGCAGTTCTTC. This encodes CASSLDPPRGGRGIRQFF. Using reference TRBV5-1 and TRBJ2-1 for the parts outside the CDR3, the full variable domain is KAGVTQTPRYLIKTRGQQVTLSCSPISGHRSVSWYQQTPGQGLQFLFEYFSETQRNKGNFPGRFSGRQFSNSRSEMNVSTLELGDSALYLCASSLDPPRGGRGIRQFFGPGTRLTVL.

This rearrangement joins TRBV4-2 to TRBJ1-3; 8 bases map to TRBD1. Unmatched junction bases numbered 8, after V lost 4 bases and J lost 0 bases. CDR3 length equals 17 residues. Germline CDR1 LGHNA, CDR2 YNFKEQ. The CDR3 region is CASSLSGQGFSGNTIYF. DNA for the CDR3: TGTGCCAGCAGCCTGTCTGGACAGGGCTTCTCTGGAAACACCATATATTTT.

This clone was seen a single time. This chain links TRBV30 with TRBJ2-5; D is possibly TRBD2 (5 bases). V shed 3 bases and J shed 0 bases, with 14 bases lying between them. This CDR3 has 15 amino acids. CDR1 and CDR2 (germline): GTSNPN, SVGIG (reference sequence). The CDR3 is CAWREQRIYQETQYF. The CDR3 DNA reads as TGTGCCTGGAGGGAACAGCGGATCTACCAAGAGACCCAGTACTTC.

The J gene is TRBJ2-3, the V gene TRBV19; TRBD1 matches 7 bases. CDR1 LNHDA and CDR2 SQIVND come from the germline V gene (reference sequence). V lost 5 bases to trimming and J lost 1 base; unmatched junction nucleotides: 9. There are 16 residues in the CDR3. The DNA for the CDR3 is TGTGCCAGTAGTGAAAATCCGGGACAGCGCACAGATACGCAGTATTTT. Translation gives CASSENPGQRTDTQYF.

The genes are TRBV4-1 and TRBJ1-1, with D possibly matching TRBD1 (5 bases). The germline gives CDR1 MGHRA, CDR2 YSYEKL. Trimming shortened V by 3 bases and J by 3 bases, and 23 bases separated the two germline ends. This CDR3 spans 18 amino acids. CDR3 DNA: TGCGCCAGCAGCCACGGAGGGGCGAGGGCTGGTTTGGACACTGAAGCTTTCTTT. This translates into CASSHGGARAGLDTEAFF.

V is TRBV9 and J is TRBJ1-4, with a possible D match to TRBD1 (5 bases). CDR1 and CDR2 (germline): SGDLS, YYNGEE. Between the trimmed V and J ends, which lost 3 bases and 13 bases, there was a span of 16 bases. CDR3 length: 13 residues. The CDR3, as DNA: TGTGCCAGCAGCGCTTCCGGAGGGGCGGGACTGTTTTTT. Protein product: CASSASGGAGLFF.

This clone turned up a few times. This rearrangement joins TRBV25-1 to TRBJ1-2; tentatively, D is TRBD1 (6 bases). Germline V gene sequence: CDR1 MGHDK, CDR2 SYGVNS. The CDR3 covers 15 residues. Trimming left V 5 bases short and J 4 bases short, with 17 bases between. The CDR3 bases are TGTGCCAGCAGTAAGGGGGGGGGCGACGGCTATGGCTACACCTTC. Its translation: CASSKGGGDGYGYTF.

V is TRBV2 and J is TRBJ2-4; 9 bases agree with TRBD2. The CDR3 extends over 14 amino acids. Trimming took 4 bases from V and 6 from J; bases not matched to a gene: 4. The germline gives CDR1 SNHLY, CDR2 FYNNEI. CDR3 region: CASSVRGGGNIQYF. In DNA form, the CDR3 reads TGTGCCAGCAGTGTGCGGGGGGGAGGAAACATTCAGTACTTC.

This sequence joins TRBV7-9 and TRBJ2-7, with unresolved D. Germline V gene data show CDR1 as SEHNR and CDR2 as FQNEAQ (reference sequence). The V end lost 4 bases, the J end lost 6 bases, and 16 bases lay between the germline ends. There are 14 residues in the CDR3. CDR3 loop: CASSSRATTSEQYF. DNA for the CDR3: TGTGCCAGCAGCTCCCGAGCCACCACGAGCGAGCAGTACTTC.

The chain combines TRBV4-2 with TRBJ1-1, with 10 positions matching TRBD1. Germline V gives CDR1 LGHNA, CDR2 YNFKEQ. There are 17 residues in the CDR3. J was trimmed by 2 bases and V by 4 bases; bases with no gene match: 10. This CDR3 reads CASSPHLDRGRNTEAFF. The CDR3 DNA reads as TGTGCCAGCAGCCCCCATCTTGACAGGGGGCGCAACACTGAAGCTTTCTTT.

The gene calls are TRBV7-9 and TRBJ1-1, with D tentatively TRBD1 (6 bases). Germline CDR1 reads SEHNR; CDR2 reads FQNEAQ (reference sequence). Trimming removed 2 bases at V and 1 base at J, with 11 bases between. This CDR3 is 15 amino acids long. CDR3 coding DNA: TGTGCCAGCAGCTTACCGCCGGGACAGAACACTGAAGCTTTCTTT. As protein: CASSLPPGQNTEAFF.

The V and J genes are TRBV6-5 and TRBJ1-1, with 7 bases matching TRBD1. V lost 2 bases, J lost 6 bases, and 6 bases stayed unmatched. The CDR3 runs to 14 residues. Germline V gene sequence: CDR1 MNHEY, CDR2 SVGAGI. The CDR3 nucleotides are TGTGCCAGCAGTTACCTTACAGGGGAAGCTGAAGCTTTCTTT. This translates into CASSYLTGEAEAFF.

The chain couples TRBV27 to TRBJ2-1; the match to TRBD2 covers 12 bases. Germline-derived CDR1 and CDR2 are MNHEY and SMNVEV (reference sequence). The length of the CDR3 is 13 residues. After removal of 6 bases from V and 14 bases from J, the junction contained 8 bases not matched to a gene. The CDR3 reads CASRGTSGPIEFF. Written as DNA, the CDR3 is TGTGCCAGCAGGGGGACTAGCGGGCCGATTGAGTTCTTC.

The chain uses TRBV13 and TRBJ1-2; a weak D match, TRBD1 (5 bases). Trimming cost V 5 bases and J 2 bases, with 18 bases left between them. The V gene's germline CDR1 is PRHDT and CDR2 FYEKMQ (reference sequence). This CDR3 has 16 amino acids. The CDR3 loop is CASSVQPRGGNYGYTF. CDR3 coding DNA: TGTGCCAGCAGCGTCCAACCTAGGGGAGGCAACTATGGCTACACCTTC. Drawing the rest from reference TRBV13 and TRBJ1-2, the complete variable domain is AAGVIQSPRHLIKEKRETATLKCYPIPRHDTVYWYQQGPGQDPQFLISFYEKMQSDKGSIPDRFSAQQFSDYHSELNMSSLELGDSALYFCASSVQPRGGNYGYTFGSGTRLTVV.

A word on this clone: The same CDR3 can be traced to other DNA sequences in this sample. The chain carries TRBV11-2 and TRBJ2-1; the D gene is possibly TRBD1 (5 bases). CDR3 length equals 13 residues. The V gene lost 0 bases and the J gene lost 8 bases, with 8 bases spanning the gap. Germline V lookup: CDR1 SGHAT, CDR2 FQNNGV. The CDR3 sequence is CASSLDLGDEQFF. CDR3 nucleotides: TGTGCCAGCAGCTTAGATCTAGGGGATGAGCAGTTCTTC.

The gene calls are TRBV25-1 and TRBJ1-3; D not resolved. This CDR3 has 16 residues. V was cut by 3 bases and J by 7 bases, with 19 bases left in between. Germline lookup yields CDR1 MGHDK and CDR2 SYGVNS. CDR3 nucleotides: TGTGCCAGCAGTGACTGCGGTCTTGGGAATGTGAACACCATATATTTT. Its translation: CASSDCGLGNVNTIYF.

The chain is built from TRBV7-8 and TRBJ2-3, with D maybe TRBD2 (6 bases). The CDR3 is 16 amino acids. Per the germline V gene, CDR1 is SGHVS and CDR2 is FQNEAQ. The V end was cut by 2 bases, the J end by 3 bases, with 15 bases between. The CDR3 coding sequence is TGTGCCAGCAGCTTACTGGTCGGGAGCAGGACAGATACGCAGTATTTT. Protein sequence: CASSLLVGSRTDTQYF. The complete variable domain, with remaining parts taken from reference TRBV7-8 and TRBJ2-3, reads GAGVSQSPRYKVAKRGQDVALRCDPISGHVSLFWYQQALGQGPEFLTYFQNEAQLDKSGLPSDRFFAERPEGSVSTLKIQRTQQEDSAVYLCASSLLVGSRTDTQYFGPGTRLTVL.

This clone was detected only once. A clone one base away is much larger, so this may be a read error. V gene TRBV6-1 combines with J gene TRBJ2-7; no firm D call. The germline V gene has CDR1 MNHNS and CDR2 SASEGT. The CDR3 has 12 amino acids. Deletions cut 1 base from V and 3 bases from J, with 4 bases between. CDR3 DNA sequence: TGTGCCAGCAGTGAAGACTACTACGAGCAGTACTTC. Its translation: CASSEDYYEQYF.

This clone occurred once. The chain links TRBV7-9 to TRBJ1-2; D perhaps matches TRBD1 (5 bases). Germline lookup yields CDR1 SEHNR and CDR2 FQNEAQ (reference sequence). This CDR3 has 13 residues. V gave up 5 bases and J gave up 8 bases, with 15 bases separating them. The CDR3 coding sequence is TGTGCCAGCAGCGTCTCGTCGGGGCGAGGCTACACCTTC. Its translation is CASSVSSGRGYTF.

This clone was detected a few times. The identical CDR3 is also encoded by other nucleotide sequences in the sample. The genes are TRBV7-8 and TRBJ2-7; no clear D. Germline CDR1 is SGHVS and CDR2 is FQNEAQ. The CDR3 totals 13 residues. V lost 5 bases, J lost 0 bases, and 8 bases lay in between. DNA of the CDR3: TGTGCCAGCAGCCGAACAGCCTCCTACGAGCAGTACTTC. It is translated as CASSRTASYEQYF.

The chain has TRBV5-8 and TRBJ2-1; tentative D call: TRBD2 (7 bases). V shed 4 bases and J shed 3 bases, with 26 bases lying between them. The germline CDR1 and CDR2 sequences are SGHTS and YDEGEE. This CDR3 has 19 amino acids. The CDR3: CASSRGVKQGLAVYNEQFF. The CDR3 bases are TGTGCCAGCAGCCGGGGGGTTAAGCAGGGGCTAGCGGTCTACAATGAGCAGTTCTTC. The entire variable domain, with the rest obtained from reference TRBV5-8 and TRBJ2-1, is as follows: EAGVTQSPTHLIKTRGQQATLRCSPISGHTSVYWYQQALGLGLQFLLWYDEGEERNRGNFPPRFSGRQFPNYSSELNVNALELEDSALYLCASSRGVKQGLAVYNEQFFGPGTRLTVL.

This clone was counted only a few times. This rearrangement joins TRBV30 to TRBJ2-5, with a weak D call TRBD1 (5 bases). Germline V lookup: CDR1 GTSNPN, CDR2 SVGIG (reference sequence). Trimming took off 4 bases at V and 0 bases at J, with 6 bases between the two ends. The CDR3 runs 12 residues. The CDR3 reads CAWKQDQETQYF. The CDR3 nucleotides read TGTGCCTGGAAACAGGACCAAGAGACCCAGTACTTC.

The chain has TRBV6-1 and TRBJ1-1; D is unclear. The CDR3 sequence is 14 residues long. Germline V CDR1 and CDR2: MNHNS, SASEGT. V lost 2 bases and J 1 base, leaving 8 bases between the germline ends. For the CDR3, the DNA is TGTGCCAGCAGTGAAACCGACCAGAACACTGAAGCTTTCTTT. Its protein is CASSETDQNTEAFF.

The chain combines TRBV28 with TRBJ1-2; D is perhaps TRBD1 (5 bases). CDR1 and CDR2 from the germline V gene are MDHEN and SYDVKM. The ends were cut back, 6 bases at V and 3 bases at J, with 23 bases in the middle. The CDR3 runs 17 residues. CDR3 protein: CASSPLGGRRRDYGYTF. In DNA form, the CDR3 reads TGTGCCAGCAGCCCCCTGGGGGGGAGAAGGCGGGACTATGGCTACACCTTC.

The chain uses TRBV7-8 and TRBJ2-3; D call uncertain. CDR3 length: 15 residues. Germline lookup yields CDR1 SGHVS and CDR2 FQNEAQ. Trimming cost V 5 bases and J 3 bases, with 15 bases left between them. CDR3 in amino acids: CASSPSLFGTDTQYF. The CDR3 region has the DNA TGTGCCAGCAGCCCCAGTTTATTTGGAACAGATACGCAGTATTTT.